The 3 T cell receptor beta chains below all came from one sample that was sequenced in a study of CD8+ T cells in alopecia areata. It was cDNA, reverse transcribed from extracted RNA, that served as the sequencing template. Repertoires were generated with immunoSEQ multiplex PCR, while TCRdb's copy carries only in-frame clones and drops some. This sample has over 100,000 clones; around 49% occur once, and the top ten carry roughly a sixth. The starting material was CD8+ T cells sorted from blood, obtained at week 0. The receptors shown here come from a human donor with alopecia areata.

This clone was observed a few times. This chain connects TRBV11-2 to TRBJ2-7; D tentatively reads TRBD1 or TRBD2 (5 bases each). Germline V lookup: CDR1 SGHAT, CDR2 FQNNGV. Trimming pared 2 bases from V and 1 base from J, leaving 9 bases between. The CDR3 is 14 amino acids. The CDR3 spells CASSLPGTSYEQYF. CDR3 bases: TGTGCCAGCAGCTTACCCGGGACGTCCTACGAGCAGTACTTC.

This clone was recorded a few times. This chain uses TRBV4-3 with TRBJ2-2; D not certain. Trimming removed 1 base from V and 0 bases from J, with 6 bases in between. Germline CDR1 reads LGHNA; CDR2 reads YSLEER. This CDR3 comprises 15 residues. The CDR3 spells CASSQGPTNTGELFF. CDR3 coding DNA: TGCGCCAGCAGCCAAGGGCCCACGAACACCGGGGAGCTGTTTTTT.

The rearrangement joins TRBV6-5 to TRBJ2-7; possible D gene TRBD2, 6 bases. CDR1 is MNHEY and CDR2 is SVGAGI in the germline V gene. The CDR3 runs to 16 residues. V gave up 2 bases and J gave up 7 bases, with 21 bases separating them. In DNA form, the CDR3 reads TGTGCCAGCAGTTACCTACCGGGACGCCCTCGGGGGGAGCAGTACTTC. Protein sequence: CASSYLPGRPRGEQYF.